Below are 24 T cell receptor beta chains sequenced from a single sample in a study of blood T cell repertoires in COVID-19. Some clones are missing from TCRdb's copy, which holds only in-frame ones; the method was immunoSEQ multiplex PCR. The data contain under 150,000 clones, about three quarters of them singletons. The sequenced sample was peripheral blood. The receptors shown here come from a man older than 75 with acute or convalescent COVID-19.

This sequence joins TRBV28 and TRBJ1-5; TRBD1 is a possible D gene (5 bases). CDR1 and CDR2 (germline): MDHEN, SYDVKM. Deletions cut 5 bases from V and 3 bases from J, with 14 bases between. The CDR3 has 15 residues. CDR3 in amino acids: CASSPYKTDNQPQHF. CDR3 coding DNA: TGTGCCAGCAGTCCTTATAAGACAGACAATCAGCCCCAGCATTTT. Full variable domain (outside the CDR3, taken from reference TRBV28 and TRBJ1-5): DVKVTQSSRYLVKRTGEKVFLECVQDMDHENMFWYRQDPGLGLRLIYFSYDVKMKEKGDIPEGYSVSREKKERFSLILESASTNQTSMYLCASSPYKTDNQPQHFGDGTRLSIL.

This clone is medium-sized in the sample. The CDR3 DNA is TGTGCCAGTAGTGGACAGGGCACAGGCTACGAGCAGTACTTC. Its translation is CASSGQGTGYEQYF. The gene calls are TRBV19 and TRBJ2-7; TRBD1 aligns across 8 bases. The CDR3 runs to 14 residues. Germline V gene lookup returns CDR1 LNHDA and CDR2 SQIVND (reference sequence). Germline trimming cut 5 bases from V and 3 bases from J; bases unmatched to any gene: 6.

This clone appeared a few times. The chain recombines TRBV7-8 with TRBJ1-1; a possible D gene is TRBD1 (6 bases). CDR3 length: 15 amino acids. Trimming shortened V by 1 base and J by 5 bases, and 14 bases separated the two germline ends. Germline lookup yields CDR1 SGHVS and CDR2 FQNEAQ. The CDR3 protein is CASSLVGRGLTEAFF. The CDR3 nucleotides read TGTGCCAGCAGCTTAGTCGGCAGGGGCCTGACTGAAGCTTTCTTT.

This clone has more than one count but fewer than ten. The V call is TRBV28, the J call TRBJ1-5; D gene unclear. Germline values: CDR1 MDHEN, CDR2 SYDVKM. Trimming left V 2 bases short and J 1 base short, with 9 bases between. This CDR3 has 15 residues. The CDR3 region is CASSLGGSSNQPQHF. The DNA for the CDR3 is TGTGCCAGCAGTTTAGGAGGGTCCAGCAATCAGCCCCAGCATTTT. The full variable domain, with the rest looked up from reference TRBV28 and TRBJ1-5, is DVKVTQSSRYLVKRTGEKVFLECVQDMDHENMFWYRQDPGLGLRLIYFSYDVKMKEKGDIPEGYSVSREKKERFSLILESASTNQTSMYLCASSLGGSSNQPQHFGDGTRLSIL.

The chain is built from TRBV29-1 and TRBJ1-2; a weak D match, TRBD1 (6 bases). The CDR3 runs 11 residues. Trimming took off 5 bases at V and 7 bases at J, with 11 bases between the two ends. Germline V gene sequence: CDR1 SQVTM, CDR2 ANQGSEA. CDR3 region: CSVSGAVGYTF. The CDR3 nucleotides read TGCAGCGTTTCAGGGGCCGTTGGCTACACCTTC.

The chain carries TRBV18 and TRBJ2-7; 8 bases match TRBD1. The germline gives CDR1 KGHSH, CDR2 LQKENI. V shed 5 bases and J 3 bases; nucleotides not matched to a gene: 9. The CDR3 is made up of 15 amino acids. The CDR3: CASSTPGTGNYEQYF. CDR3 sequence (DNA): TGTGCCAGCTCAACTCCCGGGACAGGCAACTACGAGCAGTACTTC.

The CDR3 is CASSRAGGSYEQYF. In DNA form, the CDR3 reads TGTGCCAGCTCACGGGCAGGGGGATCTTATGAGCAGTACTTC. V gene TRBV18 combines with J gene TRBJ2-7; 7 positions match TRBD1. Germline V lookup: CDR1 KGHSH, CDR2 LQKENI. CDR3 size: 14 residues. The junction had 10 bases not matched to a gene; V was cut back by 4 bases and J by 7 bases.

The chain is built from TRBV3-1 (or the pseudogene TRBV3-2) and TRBJ1-1; D perhaps matches TRBD1 (6 bases). Between the trimmed V and J ends, which lost 0 bases and 8 bases, there was a span of 10 bases. CDR1 is LGHDT and CDR2 is YNNKEL in the germline V gene (reference sequence). This CDR3 region has 13 residues. The CDR3 loop reads CASSQDRGSEAFF. CDR3 coding DNA: TGTGCCAGCAGCCAAGATAGGGGGAGCGAAGCTTTCTTT.

The rearrangement uses TRBV5-1 and TRBJ2-1; TRBD1 matches 9 bases. Germline CDR1 is SGHRS and CDR2 is YFSETQ. Trimming at V came to 3 bases and at J to 5 bases, leaving 3 bases not matched to a gene. CDR3 length equals 14 residues. CDR3 DNA: TGCGCCAGCAGCTGGACAGGGGAAAACAATGAGCAGTTCTTC. Translation: CASSWTGENNEQFF. Combining the CDR3 with reference TRBV5-1 and TRBJ2-1 gives the whole variable domain KAGVTQTPRYLIKTRGQQVTLSCSPISGHRSVSWYQQTPGQGLQFLFEYFSETQRNKGNFPGRFSGRQFSNSRSEMNVSTLELGDSALYLCASSWTGENNEQFFGPGTRLTVL.

This clone came up a few times. This chain links TRBV19 with TRBJ2-7, with D maybe TRBD1 (6 bases). V was trimmed by 5 bases and J by 6 bases, leaving 20 bases between them. The V gene's germline CDR1 is LNHDA and CDR2 SQIVND (reference sequence). The CDR3 loop spans 15 amino acids. The CDR3 nucleotides read TGTGCCAGTAGTCGTGAGGTGACAGGTCCCGGCGAGCAGTACTTC. It encodes CASSREVTGPGEQYF.

This rearrangement joins TRBV7-9 to TRBJ1-1; D remains ambiguous. The V end was cut by 5 bases, the J end by 6 bases, with 10 bases between. Germline V gives CDR1 SEHNR, CDR2 FQNEAQ (reference sequence). The CDR3 has 12 amino acids. CDR3 nucleotide sequence: TGTGCCAGCAGCAGAGGGCTACCTGAAGCTTTCTTT. This gives the protein CASSRGLPEAFF.

This chain uses TRBV19 with TRBJ2-5; 12 nucleotides line up with TRBD2. CDR1 is LNHDA, CDR2 SQIVND, per germline (reference sequence). V lost 7 bases, J lost 3 bases, and 9 bases stayed unmatched. The CDR3 length is 16 residues. The CDR3 loop is CASNSPRTSGEETQYF. The CDR3 nucleotides read TGTGCCAGTAATTCGCCGAGGACTAGCGGGGAAGAGACCCAGTACTTC.

The chain combines TRBV5-1 with TRBJ1-4; a weak D match, TRBD1 (6 bases). This CDR3 is built from 14 residues. Germline V gene data show CDR1 as SGHRS and CDR2 as YFSETQ. V gave up 6 bases and J gave up 3 bases, with 12 bases separating them. CDR3 DNA: TGCGCCAGCACCACCGACAGGCCTAATGAAAAACTGTTTTTT. Its protein is CASTTDRPNEKLFF.

The rearrangement links TRBV7-2 to TRBJ2-5, with 10 positions matching TRBD1. The CDR3 runs 14 residues. The germline gives CDR1 SGHTA, CDR2 FQGNSA. V dropped 5 bases and J dropped 4; count of bases not matched to a gene: 4. CDR3 sequence: CASSLRQGAETQYF. The CDR3, as DNA: TGTGCCAGCAGCCTCCGACAGGGGGCAGAGACCCAGTACTTC.

This clone appeared a single time. V and J are TRBV5-8 and TRBJ1-5; D gene unclear. This CDR3 spans 13 amino acids. The V end lost 1 base, the J end lost 6 bases, and 8 bases lay between the germline ends. Germline V lookup: CDR1 SGHTS, CDR2 YDEGEE. The CDR3 bases are TGTGCCAGCAGCTTGTTGGGCTCTCAGCCCCAGCATTTT. This sequence encodes CASSLLGSQPQHF.

This clone appeared many times. The chain combines TRBV19 with TRBJ1-4; TRBD1 is a possible D gene (6 bases). The CDR3 has 16 amino acids. Germline values: CDR1 LNHDA, CDR2 SQIVND (reference sequence). Trimming cost V 4 bases and J 8 bases, with 20 bases left between them. CDR3 DNA sequence: TGTGCCAGTAGTACCCTCCAAGGGGGAGCTCGGGAAAAACTGTTTTTT. It codes for CASSTLQGGAREKLFF.

The chain is built from TRBV2 and TRBJ2-1, with 11 bases that match TRBD2. CDR3 length: 15 residues. V was clipped by 7 bases and J by 2 bases; unmatched bases: 4. CDR1 and CDR2 from the germline V gene are SNHLY and FYNNEI. The CDR3 here is CASTVAGGPYNEQFF. CDR3 coding DNA: TGTGCCAGCACGGTAGCGGGGGGGCCCTACAATGAGCAGTTCTTC.

The J gene is TRBJ2-7, the V gene TRBV28, with D perhaps matching TRBD2 (6 bases). V was clipped by 5 bases and J by 7 bases, with 18 bases between them. This CDR3 is built from 14 residues. The germline V gene has CDR1 MDHEN and CDR2 SYDVKM. CDR3 amino acids: CASSTPGARREQYF. CDR3 coding DNA: TGTGCCAGCAGTACCCCGGGAGCCAGAAGGGAGCAGTACTTC.

J is TRBJ2-3 and V is TRBV27; D possibly corresponds to TRBD2 (6 bases). Between the trimmed V and J ends, which lost 3 bases and 8 bases, there was a span of 18 bases. Per germline, CDR1 MNHEY and CDR2 SMNVEV (reference sequence). This CDR3 comprises 15 residues. This CDR3 is CASSFKGGVAGTQYF. The CDR3 DNA follows: TGTGCCAGCAGTTTTAAAGGAGGGGTTGCCGGTACGCAGTATTTT.

This clone turned up a few times. The V and J genes are TRBV19 and TRBJ2-1, with D perhaps matching TRBD1 (5 bases). Per the germline V gene, CDR1 is LNHDA and CDR2 is SQIVND (reference sequence). The germline V and J ends were trimmed by 3 bases and 10 bases, with 10 bases remaining between them. This CDR3 comprises 12 residues. The CDR3 region has the DNA TGTGCCAGTAGTATTTCTGGGGCCGAGCAGTTCTTC. Translating it yields CASSISGAEQFF.

This chain joins TRBV2 and TRBJ2-1, with TRBD2 matching over 8 bases. Germline assignment: CDR1 SNHLY and CDR2 FYNNEI. J lost 6 bases, V lost 8 bases, and 9 bases had no gene match. This CDR3 comprises 14 residues. The CDR3 protein is CASREGGATNEQFF. In DNA form, the CDR3 reads TGTGCCAGCCGGGAGGGGGGCGCAACCAATGAGCAGTTCTTC.

The genes are TRBV6-6 and TRBJ2-4, with TRBD1 matching over 9 bases. Germline V CDR1 and CDR2: MNHNY, SVGAGI (reference sequence). This CDR3 has 14 residues. V lost 4 bases, J lost 8 bases, and 6 bases stayed unmatched. The CDR3 nucleotides are TGTGCCAGCAGTTCGCCGGGACAGGGAGACATTCAGTACTTC. It codes for CASSSPGQGDIQYF.

The gene calls are TRBV7-2 and TRBJ2-1; the match to TRBD2 covers 9 bases. J gave up 0 bases and V 5 bases, and 5 bases lay outside the gene matches. The V gene's germline CDR1 is SGHTA and CDR2 FQGNSA. The CDR3 runs 16 residues. CDR3 in DNA: TGTGCCAGCAGCAGCATAGCGGGGGCCTCCTACAATGAGCAGTTCTTC. It codes for CASSSIAGASYNEQFF.

The CDR3 DNA is TGTGCCAGCACCCGGGACAAGAACACCGGGGAGCTGTTTTTT. It is translated as CASTRDKNTGELFF. The chain carries TRBV6-5 and TRBJ2-2; D may be TRBD1 (6 bases). Trimming removed 7 bases at V and 1 base at J, with 10 bases between. Germline V gives CDR1 MNHEY, CDR2 SVGAGI. The CDR3 length is 14 residues.